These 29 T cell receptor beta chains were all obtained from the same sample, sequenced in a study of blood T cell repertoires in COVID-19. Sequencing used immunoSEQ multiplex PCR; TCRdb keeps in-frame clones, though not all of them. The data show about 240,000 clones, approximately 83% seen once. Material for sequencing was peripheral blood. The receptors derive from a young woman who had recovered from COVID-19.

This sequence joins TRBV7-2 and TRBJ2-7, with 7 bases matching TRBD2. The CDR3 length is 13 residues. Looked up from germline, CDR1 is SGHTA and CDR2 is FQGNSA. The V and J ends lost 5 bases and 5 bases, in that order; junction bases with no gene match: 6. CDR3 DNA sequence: TGTGCCAGCAGCCGGGACCGGGAGGACGAGCAGTACTTC. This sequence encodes CASSRDREDEQYF. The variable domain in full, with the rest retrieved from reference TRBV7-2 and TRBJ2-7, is GAGVSQSPSNKVTEKGKDVELRCDPISGHTALYWYRQSLGQGLEFLIYFQGNSAPDKSGLPSDRFSAERTGGSVSTLTIQRTQQEDSAVYLCASSRDREDEQYFGPGTRLTVT.

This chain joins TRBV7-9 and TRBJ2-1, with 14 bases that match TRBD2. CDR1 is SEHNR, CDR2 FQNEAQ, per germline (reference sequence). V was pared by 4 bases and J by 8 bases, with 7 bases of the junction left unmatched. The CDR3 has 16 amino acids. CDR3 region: CASSSGTSGGLYEQFF. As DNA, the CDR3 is TGTGCCAGCAGCTCCGGGACTAGCGGGGGACTCTATGAGCAGTTCTTC.

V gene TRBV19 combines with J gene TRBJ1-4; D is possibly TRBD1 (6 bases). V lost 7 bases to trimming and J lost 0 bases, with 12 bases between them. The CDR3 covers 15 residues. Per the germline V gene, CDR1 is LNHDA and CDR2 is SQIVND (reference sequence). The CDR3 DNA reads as TGTGCCAGTATCGAACAGGGCGCAACTAATGAAAAACTGTTTTTT. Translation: CASIEQGATNEKLFF.

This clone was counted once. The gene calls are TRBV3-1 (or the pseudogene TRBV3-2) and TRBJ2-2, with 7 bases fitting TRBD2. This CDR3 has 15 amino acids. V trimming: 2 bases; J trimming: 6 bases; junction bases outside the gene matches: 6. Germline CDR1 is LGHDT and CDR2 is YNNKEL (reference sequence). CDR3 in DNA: TGTGCCAGCAGCCAAAGCGGGACTCAGGCCGGGGAGCTGTTTTTT. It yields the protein CASSQSGTQAGELFF.

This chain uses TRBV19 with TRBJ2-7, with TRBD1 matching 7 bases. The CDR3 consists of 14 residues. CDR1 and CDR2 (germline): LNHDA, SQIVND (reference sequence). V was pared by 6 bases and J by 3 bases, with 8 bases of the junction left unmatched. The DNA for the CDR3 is TGTGCCAGTAGCTGGGGGACAGACATCTACGAGCAGTACTTC. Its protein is CASSWGTDIYEQYF.

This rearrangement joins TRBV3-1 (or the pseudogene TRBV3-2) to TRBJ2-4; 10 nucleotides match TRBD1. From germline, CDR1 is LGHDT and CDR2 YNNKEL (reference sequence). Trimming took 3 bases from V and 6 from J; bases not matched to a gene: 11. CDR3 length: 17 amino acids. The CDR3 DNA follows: TGTGCCAGCAGCCAGGTTGGGACAGGGGTAGTAGGAAACATTCAGTACTTC. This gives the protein CASSQVGTGVVGNIQYF.

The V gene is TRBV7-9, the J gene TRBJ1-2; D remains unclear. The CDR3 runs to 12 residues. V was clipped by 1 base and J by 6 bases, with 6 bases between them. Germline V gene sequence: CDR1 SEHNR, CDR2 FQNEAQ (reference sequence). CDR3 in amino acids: CASSLDTDGYTF. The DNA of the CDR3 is TGTGCCAGCAGCTTAGATACGGATGGCTACACCTTC. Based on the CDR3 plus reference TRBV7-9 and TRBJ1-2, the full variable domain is DTGVSQNPRHKITKRGQNVTFRCDPISEHNRLYWYRQTLGQGPEFLTYFQNEAQLEKSRLLSDRFSAERPKGSFSTLEIQRTEQGDSAMYLCASSLDTDGYTFGSGTRLTVV.

The CDR3 sequence is CASSLELAGAPEQFF. CDR3 nucleotides: TGTGCCAGCAGCTTGGAACTAGCGGGGGCCCCGGAGCAGTTCTTC. This sequence joins TRBV7-7 and TRBJ2-1; TRBD2 matches 11 bases. The V and J ends lost 3 bases and 10 bases, in that order; junction bases with no gene match: 8. Per the germline V gene, CDR1 is SSHAT and CDR2 is FNYEAQ (reference sequence). The CDR3 has 15 residues.

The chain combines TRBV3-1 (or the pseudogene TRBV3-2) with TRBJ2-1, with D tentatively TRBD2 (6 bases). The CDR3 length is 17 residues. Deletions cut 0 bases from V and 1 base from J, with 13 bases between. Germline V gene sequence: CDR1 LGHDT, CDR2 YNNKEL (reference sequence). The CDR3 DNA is TGTGCCAGCAGCCAAGATAGGACGGGGGAATCCTACAATGAGCAGTTCTTC. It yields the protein CASSQDRTGESYNEQFF.

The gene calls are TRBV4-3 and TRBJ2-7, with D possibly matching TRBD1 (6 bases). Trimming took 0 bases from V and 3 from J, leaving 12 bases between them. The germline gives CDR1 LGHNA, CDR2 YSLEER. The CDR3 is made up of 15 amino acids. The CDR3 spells CASSQDQDRFYEQYF. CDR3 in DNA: TGCGCCAGCAGCCAAGATCAGGACAGATTCTACGAGCAGTACTTC.

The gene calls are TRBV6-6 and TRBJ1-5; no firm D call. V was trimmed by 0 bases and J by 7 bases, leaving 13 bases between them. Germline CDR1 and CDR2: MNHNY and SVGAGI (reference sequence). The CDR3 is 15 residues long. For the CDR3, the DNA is TGTGCCAGCAGTTACTCGATGGAAGGCGGACAGCCCCAGCATTTT. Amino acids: CASSYSMEGGQPQHF.

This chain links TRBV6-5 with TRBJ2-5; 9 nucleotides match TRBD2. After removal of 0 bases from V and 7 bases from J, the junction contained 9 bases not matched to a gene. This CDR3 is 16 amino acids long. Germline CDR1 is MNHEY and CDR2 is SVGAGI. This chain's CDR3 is CASSYSSGGTRSTQYF. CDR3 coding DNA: TGTGCCAGCAGTTACTCCAGCGGGGGGACCCGATCGACCCAGTACTTC.

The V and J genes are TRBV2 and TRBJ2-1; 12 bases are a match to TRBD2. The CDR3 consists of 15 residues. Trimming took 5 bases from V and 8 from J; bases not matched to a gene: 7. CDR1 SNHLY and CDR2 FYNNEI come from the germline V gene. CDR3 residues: CASSIVLAGGHEQFF. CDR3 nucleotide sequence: TGTGCCAGCAGTATTGTTCTAGCGGGGGGGCATGAGCAGTTCTTC.

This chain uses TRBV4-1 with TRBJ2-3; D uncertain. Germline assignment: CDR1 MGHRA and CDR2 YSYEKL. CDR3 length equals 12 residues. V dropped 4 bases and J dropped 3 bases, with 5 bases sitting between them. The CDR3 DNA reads TGCGCCAGCAGCCCTCGGACAGATACGCAGTATTTT. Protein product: CASSPRTDTQYF.

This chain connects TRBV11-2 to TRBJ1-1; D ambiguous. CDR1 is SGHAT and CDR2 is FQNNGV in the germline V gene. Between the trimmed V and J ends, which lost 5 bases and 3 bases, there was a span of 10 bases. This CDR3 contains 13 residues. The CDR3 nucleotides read TGTGCCAGCAGCAGATACCCGGACACTGAAGCTTTCTTT. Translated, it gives CASSRYPDTEAFF.

CDR3 coding DNA: TGTGCCAGCAGCCAAGAGGTAAACGGGGGGGCCTACAATGAGCAGTTCTTC. Its protein is CASSQEVNGGAYNEQFF. The rearrangement joins TRBV3-1 (or the pseudogene TRBV3-2) to TRBJ2-1; TRBD2 matches 8 bases. This CDR3 contains 17 residues. V trimming: 0 bases; J trimming: 2 bases; junction bases outside the gene matches: 6. Looked up from germline, CDR1 is LGHDT and CDR2 is YNNKEL (reference sequence).

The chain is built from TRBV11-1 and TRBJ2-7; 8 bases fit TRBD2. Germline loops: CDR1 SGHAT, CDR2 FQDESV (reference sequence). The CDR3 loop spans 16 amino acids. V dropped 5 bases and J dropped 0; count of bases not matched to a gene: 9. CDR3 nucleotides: TGTGCCAGCAGCCAATTGGGCGGGGGGACCTCCTACGAGCAGTACTTC. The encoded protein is CASSQLGGGTSYEQYF. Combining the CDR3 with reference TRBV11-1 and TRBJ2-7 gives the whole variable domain EAEVAQSPRYKITEKSQAVAFWCDPISGHATLYWYRQILGQGPELLVQFQDESVVDDSQLPKDRFSAERLKGVDSTLKIQPAELGDSAMYLCASSQLGGGTSYEQYFGPGTRLTVT.

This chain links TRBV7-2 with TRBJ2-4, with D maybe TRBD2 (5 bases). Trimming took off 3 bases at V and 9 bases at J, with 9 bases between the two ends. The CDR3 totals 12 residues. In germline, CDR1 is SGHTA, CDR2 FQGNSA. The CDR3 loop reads CASSFDRGIQYF. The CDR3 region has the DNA TGTGCCAGCAGCTTCGACCGGGGCATTCAGTACTTC.

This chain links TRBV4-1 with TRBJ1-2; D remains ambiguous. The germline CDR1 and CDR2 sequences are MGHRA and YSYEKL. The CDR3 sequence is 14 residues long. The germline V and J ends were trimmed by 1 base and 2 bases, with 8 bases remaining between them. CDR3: CASSQVGANYGYTF. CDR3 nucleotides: TGCGCCAGCAGCCAAGTGGGAGCCAACTATGGCTACACCTTC.

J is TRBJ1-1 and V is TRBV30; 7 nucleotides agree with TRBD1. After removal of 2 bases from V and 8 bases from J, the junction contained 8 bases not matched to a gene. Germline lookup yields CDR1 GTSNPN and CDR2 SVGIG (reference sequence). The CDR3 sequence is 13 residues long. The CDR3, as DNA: TGTGCCTGGAGTCCTAAGGGACAGCTCGAAGCTTTCTTT. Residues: CAWSPKGQLEAFF.

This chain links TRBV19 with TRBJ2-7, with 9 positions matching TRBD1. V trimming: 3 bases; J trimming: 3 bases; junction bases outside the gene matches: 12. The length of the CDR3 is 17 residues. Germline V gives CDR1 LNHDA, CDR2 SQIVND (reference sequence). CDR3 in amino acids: CASSIASRDRVIYEQYF. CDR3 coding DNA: TGTGCCAGTAGTATCGCTTCCCGGGACAGGGTGATCTACGAGCAGTACTTC. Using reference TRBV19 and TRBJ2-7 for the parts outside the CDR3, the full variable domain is DGGITQSPKYLFRKEGQNVTLSCEQNLNHDAMYWYRQDPGQGLRLIYYSQIVNDFQKGDIAEGYSVSREKKESFPLTVTSAQKNPTAFYLCASSIASRDRVIYEQYFGPGTRLTVT.

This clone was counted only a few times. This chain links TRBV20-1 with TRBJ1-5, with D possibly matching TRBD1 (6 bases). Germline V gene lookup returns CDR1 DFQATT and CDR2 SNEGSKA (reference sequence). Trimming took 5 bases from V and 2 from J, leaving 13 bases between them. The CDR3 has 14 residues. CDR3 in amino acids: CSAGGGGGNQPQHF. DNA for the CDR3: TGCAGTGCTGGTGGGGGCGGAGGCAATCAGCCCCAGCATTTT.

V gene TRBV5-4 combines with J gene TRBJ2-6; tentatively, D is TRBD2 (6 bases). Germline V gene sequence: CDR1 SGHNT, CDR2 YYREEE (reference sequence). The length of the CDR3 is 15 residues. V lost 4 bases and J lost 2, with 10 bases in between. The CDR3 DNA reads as TGTGCCAGCAGCCTCAGGGAGGCTGGGGCCAACGTCCTGACTTTC. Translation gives CASSLREAGANVLTF.

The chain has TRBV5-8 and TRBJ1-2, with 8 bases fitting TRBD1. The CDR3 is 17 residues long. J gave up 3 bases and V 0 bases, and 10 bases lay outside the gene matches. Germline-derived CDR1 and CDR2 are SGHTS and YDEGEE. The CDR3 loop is CASSLGGPGGADYGYTF. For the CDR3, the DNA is TGTGCCAGCAGCTTGGGGGGCCCAGGGGGCGCGGACTATGGCTACACCTTC.

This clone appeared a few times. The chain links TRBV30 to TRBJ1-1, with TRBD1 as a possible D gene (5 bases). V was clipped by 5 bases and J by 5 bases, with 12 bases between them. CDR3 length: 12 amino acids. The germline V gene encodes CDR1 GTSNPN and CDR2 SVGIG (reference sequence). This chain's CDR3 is CAWAGWRTEAFF. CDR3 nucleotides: TGTGCCTGGGCAGGGTGGCGGACTGAAGCTTTCTTT.

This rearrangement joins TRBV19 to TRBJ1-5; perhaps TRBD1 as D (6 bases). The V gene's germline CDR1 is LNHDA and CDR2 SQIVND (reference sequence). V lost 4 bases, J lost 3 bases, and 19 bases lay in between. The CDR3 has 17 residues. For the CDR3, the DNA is TGTGCCAGTAGTACCCCCCCGGGACACATTAACAATCAGCCCCAGCATTTT. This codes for CASSTPPGHINNQPQHF.

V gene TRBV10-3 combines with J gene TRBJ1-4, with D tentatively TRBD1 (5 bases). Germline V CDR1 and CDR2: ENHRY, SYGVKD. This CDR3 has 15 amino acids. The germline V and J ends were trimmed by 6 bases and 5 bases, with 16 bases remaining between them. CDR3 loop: CAISQDSGGNEKLFF. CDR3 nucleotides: TGTGCCATCAGCCAGGATTCGGGGGGGAATGAAAAACTGTTTTTT.

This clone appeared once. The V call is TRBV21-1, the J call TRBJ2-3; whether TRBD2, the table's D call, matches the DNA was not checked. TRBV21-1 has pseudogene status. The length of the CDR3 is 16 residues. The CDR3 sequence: CASSSKTSGGADTQYF. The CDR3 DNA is TGTGCCAGCAGCTCTAAAACTAGCGGGGGGGCAGATACGCAGTATTTT.

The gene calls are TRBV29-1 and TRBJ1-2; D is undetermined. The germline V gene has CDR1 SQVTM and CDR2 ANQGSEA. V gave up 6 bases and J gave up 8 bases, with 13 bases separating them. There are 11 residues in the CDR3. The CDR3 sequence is CSVPRVRGYTF. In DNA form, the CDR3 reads TGCAGCGTCCCTCGGGTGAGAGGCTACACCTTC.